The 12 T cell receptor beta chains below come from one sample, sequenced in a study of T cells in Graves' hyperthyroidism and ophthalmopathy. Regions amplified from RNA transcripts were the TCR beta CDR3 regions. Carried out on the TCR CDR3, a first-round RT-PCR used the HTBI primer set. A single record per CDR3 protein comes from TCRdb applying MiXCR to the multiplex PCR reads. The sample shows 300,000 to 450,000 distinct CDR3 sequences, about a sixth of them seen only once. The sample taken for sequencing was blood. Receptors were obtained from a woman younger than 35 with Graves' hyperthyroidism that later progressed to Graves' ophthalmopathy.

This clonotype was seen repeatedly, ten times or more. The chain is built from TRBV2 and TRBJ1-6; TRBD1 matches 8 bases. V gave up 6 bases and J gave up 10 bases; unmatched junction bases: 8. Per germline, CDR1 SNHLY and CDR2 FYNNEI. The CDR3 consists of 14 residues. CDR3 amino acids: CASRSGTGFSPLHF. The CDR3 region has the DNA TGTGCCAGCAGATCCGGGACAGGTTTCTCACCCCTCCACTTT.

This clonotype was recorded at least ten times. The chain couples TRBV5-4 to TRBJ2-2; TRBD2 aligns across 10 bases. Germline lookup yields CDR1 SGHNT and CDR2 YYREEE (reference sequence). V dropped 0 bases and J dropped 1; count of bases not matched to a gene: 3. This CDR3 has 17 residues. This CDR3 is CASSLEASGRNTGELFF. The CDR3 DNA reads TGTGCCAGCAGCTTGGAGGCTAGCGGGAGGAACACCGGGGAGCTGTTTTTT.

This clonotype was seen at least ten times. This sequence joins TRBV7-9 and TRBJ1-2, with D perhaps matching TRBD1 (5 bases). The CDR3 covers 14 residues. From germline, CDR1 is SEHNR and CDR2 FQNEAQ (reference sequence). The V and J ends lost 4 bases and 7 bases respectively, with 16 bases between them. The CDR3 DNA reads TGTGCCAGCAGCTATCGGGACGGGCGACGTGGCTACACCTTC. It translates to CASSYRDGRRGYTF.

This clonotype came up a few times. This chain uses TRBV3-1 with TRBJ1-6; D is possibly TRBD1 (5 bases). This CDR3 contains 13 residues. The V end lost 3 bases, the J end lost 8 bases, and 8 bases lay between the germline ends. Germline V gene lookup returns CDR1 LGHDT and CDR2 YNNKEL (reference sequence). The CDR3 nucleotides are TGTGCCAGCAGCCAGGGGGGGGATTCACCCCTCCACTTT. It is translated as CASSQGGDSPLHF.

The sample holds many counts of this clonotype. The chain recombines TRBV10-2 with TRBJ2-7; D gene unclear. The germline V and J ends were trimmed by 4 bases and 5 bases, with 6 bases remaining between them. Germline V gene data show CDR1 as WSHSY and CDR2 as SAAADI. This CDR3 has 11 residues. CDR3 in DNA: TGCGCCAGCAGTGTGGCCCACGAGCAGTACTTC. This translates into CASSVAHEQYF.

This clonotype was seen a few times. This chain uses TRBV9 with TRBJ2-1; D is possibly TRBD1 (6 bases). The CDR3 contains 15 residues. CDR1 is SGDLS and CDR2 is YYNGEE in the germline V gene. V was shortened by 2 bases and J by 4 bases, with 13 bases between the two germline ends. The CDR3 nucleotides are TGTGCCAGCAGCGTTGGGACACCGGGATACAATGAGCAGTTCTTC. Amino acids: CASSVGTPGYNEQFF.

For this clonotype: Its ends do not fully match the called genes, so a read error is possible. The chain uses TRBV5-1 and TRBJ2-5; no reliable D call. Per the germline V gene, CDR1 is SGHRS and CDR2 is YFSETQ. This CDR3 contains 15 residues. Here the CDR3 DNA reads TGCGCCGGCAGCTTGGCCTTGCAGTTCCAAGAGACCCAGTACTTC. Its translation is CAGSLALQFQETQYF.

This clonotype was recorded many times. The chain carries TRBV4-1 and TRBJ1-1; D uncertain. The germline V gene encodes CDR1 MGHRA and CDR2 YSYEKL. Trimming removed 0 bases at V and 10 bases at J, with 6 bases between. The CDR3 totals 11 residues. This CDR3 is CASSQEGVAFF. The CDR3 nucleotides are TGCGCCAGCAGCCAAGAGGGCGTAGCTTTCTTT.

This clonotype occurred a few times. The V gene is TRBV12-3 or TRBV12-4, the J gene TRBJ2-1; D possibly corresponds to TRBD2 (5 bases). The CDR3 has 17 amino acids. Trimming cost V 6 bases and J 3 bases, with 21 bases left between them. As DNA, the CDR3 is TGTGCCAGCAGATCCCCTAGCCCCAACCTCTTCTACAATGAGCAGTTCTTC. Protein: CASRSPSPNLFYNEQFF.

J is TRBJ2-3 and V is TRBV14; D is undetermined. Trimming cost V 1 base and J 5 bases, with 7 bases left between them. Germline values: CDR1 SGHDN, CDR2 FVKESK. The CDR3 runs 13 residues. The CDR3 here is CASSQAWKDTQYF. CDR3 sequence (DNA): TGTGCCAGCAGCCAAGCTTGGAAAGATACGCAGTATTTT.

This clonotype was detected ten times or more. V and J are TRBV6-1 and TRBJ1-1, with D possibly matching TRBD1 (5 bases). Germline V gene lookup returns CDR1 MNHNS and CDR2 SASEGT. The CDR3 runs 14 residues. Trimming cost V 4 bases and J 5 bases, with 14 bases left between them. The CDR3 coding sequence is TGTGCCAGCAGTGGTATGGGGCGTCGGACTGAAGCTTTCTTT. It codes for CASSGMGRRTEAFF.

This clonotype was observed a single time. Given a much more abundant clone one base away, this may be a read error. The chain carries TRBV7-9 and TRBJ2-1; the D gene is possibly TRBD1 (6 bases). The CDR3 has 13 amino acids. CDR1 and CDR2 from the germline V gene are SEHNR and FQNEAQ (reference sequence). CDR3 coding DNA: TGTTCCAGCAGCTCCGGACAGAGCGATGAGCAGTTCTTC. It translates to CSSSSGQSDEQFF.